A selection of T cell receptor beta chains follows, all from one sample in a study of shared T cell receptors in the human thymus. This table comes from immunoSEQ multiplex PCR, and its TCRdb copy is limited to in-frame clones, with some not included. Of hundreds of thousands of clones listed, roughly 88% are singletons. These records were also assigned to another study, of human thymus T cells.

The sample consisted of thymocytes. These TCRs come from a boy less than two years old with a congenital heart defect. The CDR3 runs from the conserved cysteine through the conserved F or W. A D gene is named only where the DNA matches it firmly. Clone sizes are given selectively: once, few, many, or a class where the clone is expanded.

J,D,V,size,DNA,CDR3
TRBJ1-4,TRBD1,TRBV28,.,TGTGCCAGCAGTTTTAGGGACAGCAGTGAAAAACTGTTTTTT,CASSFRDSSEKLFF
TRBJ2-5,.,TRBV19,.,TGTGCCAGTATCTTTGAGACCCAGTACTTC,CASIFETQYF
TRBJ2-1,.,TRBV20-1,.,TGCAGTGCCCCTAGCTACAATGAGCAGTTCTTC,CSAPSYNEQFF
TRBJ1-1,.,TRBV30,few,TGTGCCTGGATAATGAACACTGAAGCTTTCTTT,CAWIMNTEAFF
TRBJ1-3,.,TRBV18,once,TGTGCCAGCTCACCACCGCTCCTCGGGAACTCTGGAAACACCATATATTTT,CASSPPLLGNSGNTIYF
TRBJ2-3,TRBD2,TRBV19,.,TGTGCCAGTAGCTACAAACCCCCGACTAGCGGGACCCCAGATACGCAGTATTTT,CASSYKPPTSGTPDTQYF
TRBJ1-5,.,TRBV6-1,.,TGTGCCAGCAGTGAATACAATCAGCCCCAGCATTTT,CASSEYNQPQHF
TRBJ2-3,TRBD2,TRBV5-6,.,TGTGCCAGCAGCTGGGGACTAGCGGGTGGGGATACGCAGTATTTT,CASSWGLAGGDTQYF
TRBJ2-7,.,TRBV15,.,TGTGCCACCAGCAGAGATACCCCCACTAGCCCCTACGAGCAGTACTTC,CATSRDTPTSPYEQYF
TRBJ2-7,TRBD1,TRBV29-1,.,TGCAGCGTGGGACAGGCGGGCGAGCAGTACTTC,CSVGQAGEQYF
TRBJ2-7,.,TRBV6-1,.,TGTGCCAGCAGTGGGGCCGGATCCTACGAGCAGTACTTC,CASSGAGSYEQYF
TRBJ2-1,TRBD2,TRBV30,.,TGTGCCTGGAGTGTCTGGGCTAGCGGGACCCCTGGGAATGAGCAGTTCTTC,CAWSVWASGTPGNEQFF
TRBJ2-7,TRBD2,TRBV4-1,.,TGCGCCAGCAGCCCCCCGGATCCGGGACTAGCGGGAGCTCCCTACGAGCAGTACTTC,CASSPPDPGLAGAPYEQYF
TRBJ2-7,TRBD1,TRBV7-2,.,TGTGCCAGCAGCCCAGAGCTCGGACAGGGGGCTTACGAGCAGTACTTC,CASSPELGQGAYEQYF
TRBJ2-5,TRBD1,TRBV7-6,.,TGTGCCAGCAGGAAAGGGGACAGACAAGAGACCCAGTACTTC,CASRKGDRQETQYF
TRBJ1-1,TRBD1,TRBV27,.,TGTGCCAGCAAAGGACAGGGAAAGGGCACTGAAGCTTTCTTT,CASKGQGKGTEAFF
TRBJ2-7,.,TRBV18,.,TGTGCCAGCTCACTCAAGATTGGACTAACCCTCGAGCAGTACTTC,CASSLKIGLTLEQYF
TRBJ2-7,TRBD2,TRBV4-2,.,TGTGCCAGCAGCCAGGGGGCGAGCGGGGGTTCCTCCTACGAGCAGTACTTC,CASSQGASGGSSYEQYF
TRBJ2-5,.,TRBV9,.,TGTGCCAGCAGCCTGGGAGGGGGGAGATCATATGAGACCCAGTACTTC,CASSLGGGRSYETQYF
TRBJ2-7,.,TRBV5-1,.,TGCGCCAGCAGCTTGGACCCGGGGGTAGCCTACGAGCAGTACTTC,CASSLDPGVAYEQYF
TRBJ2-7,TRBD1,TRBV5-6,.,TGTGCCAGCAGCCGGACAGGGAAAGTGGGGGAGCAGTACTTC,CASSRTGKVGEQYF
TRBJ2-3,TRBD2,TRBV29-1,.,TGCAGCCCAGCCCCCGTCGCCGCGGGAGGGAGGGGGGATACGCAGTATTTT,CSPAPVAAGGRGDTQYF
TRBJ1-1,.,TRBV21-1,.,TGTGCCAGCAGCACGGGACAGGTCAACACTGAAGCTTTCTTT,CASSTGQVNTEAFF
TRBJ2-7,TRBD2,TRBV4-2,.,TGTGCCAGCAGCTCCCGACTAGCGGGAGGGCTCTACGAGCAGTACTTC,CASSSRLAGGLYEQYF
TRBJ2-3,TRBD2,TRBV19,.,TGTGCCACTAAGAGGACTAGCGGTCACTTGGTAGATACGCAGTATTTT,CATKRTSGHLVDTQYF
TRBJ1-2,TRBD1,TRBV20-1,.,TGCAGTGCTAGGGCAGGGGGTAGCTACACCTTC,CSARAGGSYTF
TRBJ2-1,TRBD1,TRBV5-4,.,TGTGCCAGCAGCTTGGGGGACAGGCAGAATTACAATGAGCAGTTCTTC,CASSLGDRQNYNEQFF
TRBJ1-4,TRBD1,TRBV6-1,once,TGTGCCAGCAGGGGGGACAGGACAACTAATGAAAAACTGTTTTTT,CASRGDRTTNEKLFF
TRBJ2-2,.,TRBV14,.,TGTGCCAGCAGCCCCTTCGGGTGTAGCACCGGGGAGCTGTTTTTT,CASSPFGCSTGELFF
TRBJ2-2,TRBD2,TRBV28,.,TGTGCCAGCACCCCCCGGCGGGGGGGGACCGGGGAGCTGTTTTTT,CASTPRRGGTGELFF
TRBJ2-2,TRBD2,TRBV19,.,TGTGCCAGTAGTGTCCCCGGACTAGCGGGAGCACCGGGGATCGGGGAGCTGTTTTTT,CASSVPGLAGAPGIGELFF
TRBJ2-3,.,TRBV13,once,.,CASSSSGLAETSTDTQYF
TRBJ2-3,TRBD2,TRBV2,.,TGTGCCAGCAGTGCCCCTTTTAGCGGGAGGGTCGGAAAGCAGTATTTT,CASSAPFSGRVGKQYF
TRBJ1-5,TRBD1,TRBV19,.,TGTGCCAGTAGTATTAGACAGGGAGATCAGCCCCAGCATTTT,CASSIRQGDQPQHF
TRBJ2-7,.,TRBV21-1,once,TGTGCCAGCAGCAAAGGACTAGCGGGGGACGCCTACGAGCAGTACTTC,CASSKGLAGDAYEQYF
TRBJ1-1,.,TRBV9,few,TGTGCCAGCAGCGTAGATTCGGCCGGGGTGAACACTGAAGCTTTCTTT,CASSVDSAGVNTEAFF
TRBJ1-3,.,TRBV27,.,TGTGCCAGCAGGGGCCCTGGAAACACCATATATTTT,CASRGPGNTIYF
TRBJ2-7,TRBD2,TRBV5-6,.,TGTGCCAGCAGCTTGGGGGACTTGGGGGGGAGGGTAAATTCAGAGCAGTACTTC,CASSLGDLGGRVNSEQYF
TRBJ1-6,TRBD1,TRBV6-1,.,TGTGCCAGCAGTGAAGGGGGACAGAGATGTTCACCCCTCCACTTT,CASSEGGQRCSPLHF
TRBJ1-4,.,TRBV25-1,.,TGTGCCAGCAGTGAATTGGGGGGGCGGGATGAAAAACTGTTTTTT,CASSELGGRDEKLFF
TRBJ2-5,TRBD2,TRBV4-1,.,TGCGCCAGCAGCCAAGATGTTAGGACTAGGGGTGGAGAGACCCAGTACTTC,CASSQDVRTRGGETQYF
TRBJ2-2,.,TRBV30,.,TGTGCCTGCCCAGGGTTCGCGAACACCGGGGAGCTGTTTTTT,CACPGFANTGELFF
TRBJ2-1,TRBD2,TRBV14,.,TGTGCCAGCAGCCAAGATGCTGGGGCGGGAGGGACCAGGAATGAGCAGTTCTTC,CASSQDAGAGGTRNEQFF